The 6 T cell receptor beta chains reported below all come from one sample, sequenced in a study of cytomegalovirus exposure and HLA in healthy donors. With 60 Vbeta and 13 Jbeta primers, the PCR was carried out. Assay used: immunoSEQ multiplex PCR; TCRdb lists only in-frame clones, some missing. Of some 130,000 clones in the sample, about 74% were seen once. Specimen: PBMCs. Every receptor here comes from a male donor in good health and CMV-seronegative.

The chain carries TRBV4-1 and TRBJ1-1; 7 bases fit TRBD1. Germline-derived CDR1 and CDR2 are MGHRA and YSYEKL. The CDR3 totals 18 residues. V was clipped by 4 bases and J by 0 bases; unmatched bases: 14. CDR3 DNA: TGCGCCAGCAGCCCAAAGAACGTCCCGGGACAGTTGAACACTGAAGCTTTCTTT. Translating gives CASSPKNVPGQLNTEAFF.

In this sample, this clone turned up once. The rearrangement joins TRBV4-3 to TRBJ2-1; D not certain. Germline loops: CDR1 LGHNA, CDR2 YSLEER. The CDR3 has 16 residues. With 2 bases removed from V and 6 bases from J, the gap between germline ends came to 17 bases. CDR3 nucleotide sequence: TGCGCCAGCAGCCAATGGTCATATGAGAATTTCAATGAGCAGTTCTTC. This codes for CASSQWSYENFNEQFF.

This clone has more than one count but fewer than ten. The CDR3 bases are TGTGCCATCACTAACGACATCAGCTATGGCTACACCTTC. The encoded protein is CAITNDISYGYTF. This chain connects TRBV10-3 to TRBJ1-2; D unresolved. The CDR3 has 13 residues. Germline V gene lookup returns CDR1 ENHRY and CDR2 SYGVKD. The V end lost 7 bases, the J end lost 4 bases, and 13 bases lay between the germline ends.

This rearrangement joins TRBV28 to TRBJ2-1; weak D call: TRBD2 (5 bases). The CDR3 is made up of 15 amino acids. V dropped 4 bases and J dropped 0 bases, with 10 bases sitting between them. In germline, CDR1 is MDHEN, CDR2 SYDVKM. CDR3: CASSSLALSYNEQFF. DNA of the CDR3: TGTGCCAGCAGTTCCCTAGCACTCTCCTACAATGAGCAGTTCTTC. Full variable domain (outside the CDR3, taken from reference TRBV28 and TRBJ2-1): DVKVTQSSRYLVKRTGEKVFLECVQDMDHENMFWYRQDPGLGLRLIYFSYDVKMKEKGDIPEGYSVSREKKERFSLILESASTNQTSMYLCASSSLALSYNEQFFGPGTRLTVL.

Concerning this clone: A read error may produce the germline difference seen at one junction end. The rearrangement uses TRBV5-3 and TRBJ2-7; D gene uncertain. TRBV5-3 is reported as an ORF; its role is uncertain. The CDR3 is 8 amino acids. The DNA for the CDR3 is TGTGCCAGAAGCGATCGGGACTTC. Translating gives CARSDRDF.

The rearrangement joins TRBV19 to TRBJ2-3; 7 positions match TRBD2. The CDR3 runs to 15 residues. Looked up from germline, CDR1 is LNHDA and CDR2 is SQIVND (reference sequence). With 3 bases clipped from V and 4 bases from J, the junction kept 7 bases outside the gene matches. The CDR3 sequence is CASSIRRERADTQYF. CDR3 nucleotides: TGTGCCAGTAGTATCAGGCGGGAGCGCGCAGATACGCAGTATTTT.